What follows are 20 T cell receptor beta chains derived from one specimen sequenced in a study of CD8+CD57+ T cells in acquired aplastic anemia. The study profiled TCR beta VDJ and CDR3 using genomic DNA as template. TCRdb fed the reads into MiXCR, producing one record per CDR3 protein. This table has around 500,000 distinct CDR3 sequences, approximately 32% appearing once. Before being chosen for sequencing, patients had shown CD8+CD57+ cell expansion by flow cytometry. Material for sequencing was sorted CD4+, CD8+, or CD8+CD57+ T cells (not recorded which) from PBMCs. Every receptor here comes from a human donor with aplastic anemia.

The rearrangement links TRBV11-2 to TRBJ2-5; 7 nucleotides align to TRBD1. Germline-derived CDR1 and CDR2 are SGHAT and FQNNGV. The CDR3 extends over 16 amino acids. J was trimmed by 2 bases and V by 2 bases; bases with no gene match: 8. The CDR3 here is CASSLRDRPLQETQYF. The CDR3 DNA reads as TGTGCCAGCAGCTTAAGGGACAGACCCTTACAAGAGACCCAGTACTTC.

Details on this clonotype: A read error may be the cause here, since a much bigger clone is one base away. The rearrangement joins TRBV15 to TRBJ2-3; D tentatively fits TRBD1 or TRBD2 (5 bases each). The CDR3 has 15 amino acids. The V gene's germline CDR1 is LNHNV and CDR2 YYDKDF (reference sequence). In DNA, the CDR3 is TGTGCCACCAGCACGAGGGACCTGGGCACAGATACGCGGTATTTT. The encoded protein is CATSTRDLGTDTRYF.

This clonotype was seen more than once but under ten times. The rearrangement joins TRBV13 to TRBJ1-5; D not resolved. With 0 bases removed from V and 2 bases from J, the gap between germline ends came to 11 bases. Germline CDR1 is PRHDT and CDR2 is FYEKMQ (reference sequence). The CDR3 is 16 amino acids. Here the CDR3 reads CASSLGLAPGNQPQHF. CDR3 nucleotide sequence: TGTGCCAGCAGCTTAGGCCTGGCCCCCGGCAATCAGCCCCAGCATTTT.

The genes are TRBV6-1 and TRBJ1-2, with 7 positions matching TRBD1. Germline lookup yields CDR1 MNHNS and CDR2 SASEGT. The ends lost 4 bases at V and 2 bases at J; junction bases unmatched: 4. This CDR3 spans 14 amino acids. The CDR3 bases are TGTGCCAGCAGTGTAACGACAGGGAACTATGGCTACACCTTC. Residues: CASSVTTGNYGYTF.

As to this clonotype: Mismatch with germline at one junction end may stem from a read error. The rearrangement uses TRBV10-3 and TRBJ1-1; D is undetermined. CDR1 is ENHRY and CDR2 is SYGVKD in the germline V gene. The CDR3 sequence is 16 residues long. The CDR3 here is CASSGTVPPRSTEAFF. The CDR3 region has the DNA TGTGCCAGCAGTGGAACAGTACCCCCAAGGAGCACTGAAGCTTTCTTT.

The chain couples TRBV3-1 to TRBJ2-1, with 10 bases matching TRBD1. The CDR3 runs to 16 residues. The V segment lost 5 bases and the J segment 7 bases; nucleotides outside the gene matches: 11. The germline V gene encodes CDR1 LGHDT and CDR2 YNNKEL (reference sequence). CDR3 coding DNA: TGTGCCAGCAGCTTAAGAGAGACAGGGGGCTGGAATGAGCAGTTCTTC. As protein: CASSLRETGGWNEQFF.

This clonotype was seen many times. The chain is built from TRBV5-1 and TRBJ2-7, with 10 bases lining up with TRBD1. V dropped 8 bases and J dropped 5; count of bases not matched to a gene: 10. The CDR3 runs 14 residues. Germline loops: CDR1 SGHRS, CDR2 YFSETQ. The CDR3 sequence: CASSLGQGVNEQYF. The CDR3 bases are TGCGCCAGTAGCCTAGGACAGGGGGTGAACGAGCAGTACTTC.

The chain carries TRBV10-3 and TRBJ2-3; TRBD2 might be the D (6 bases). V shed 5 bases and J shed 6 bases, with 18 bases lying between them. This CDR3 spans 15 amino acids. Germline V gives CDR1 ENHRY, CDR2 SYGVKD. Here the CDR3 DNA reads TGTGCCATCAGTACCGGGACCGGGGCGGGGGATACGCAGTATTTT. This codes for CAISTGTGAGDTQYF.

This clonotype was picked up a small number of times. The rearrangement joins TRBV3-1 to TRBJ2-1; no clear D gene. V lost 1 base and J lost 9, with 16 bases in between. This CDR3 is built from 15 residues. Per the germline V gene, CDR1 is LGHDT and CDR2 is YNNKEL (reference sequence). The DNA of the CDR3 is TGTGCCAGCAGCCAAGGATGGCAGGAGAGGAGTGAGCAGTTCTTC. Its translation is CASSQGWQERSEQFF.

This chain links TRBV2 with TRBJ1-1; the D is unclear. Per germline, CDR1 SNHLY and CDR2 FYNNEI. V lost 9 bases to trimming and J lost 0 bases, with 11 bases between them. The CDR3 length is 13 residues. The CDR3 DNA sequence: TGTGCCAGTCGTGTAAATATGAACACTGAAGCTTTCTTT. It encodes CASRVNMNTEAFF.

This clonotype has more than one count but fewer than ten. The DNA for the CDR3 is TGCAGTGCTAGAGAGGCTAGCGGGAGCTCAGAGACCCAGTACTTC. Translating it yields CSAREASGSSETQYF. The V gene is TRBV20-1, the J gene TRBJ2-5; 10 bases are a match to TRBD2. V shed 0 bases and J 4 bases; nucleotides not matched to a gene: 5. CDR3 length: 15 residues. The germline gives CDR1 DFQATT, CDR2 SNEGSKA (reference sequence).

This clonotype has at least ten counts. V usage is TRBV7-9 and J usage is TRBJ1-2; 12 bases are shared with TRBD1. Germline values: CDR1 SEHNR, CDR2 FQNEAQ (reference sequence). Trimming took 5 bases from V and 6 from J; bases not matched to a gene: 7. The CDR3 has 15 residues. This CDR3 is CASSEGQGAVDGYTF. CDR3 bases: TGTGCCAGCAGCGAGGGACAGGGGGCAGTGGATGGCTACACCTTC.

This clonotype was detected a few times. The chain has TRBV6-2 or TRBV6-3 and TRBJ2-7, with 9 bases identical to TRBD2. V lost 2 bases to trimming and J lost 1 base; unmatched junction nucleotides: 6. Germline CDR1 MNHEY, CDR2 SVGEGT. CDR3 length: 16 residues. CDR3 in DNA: TGTGCCAGCAGTTACCCCACTAGCGGGTATTCCTACGAGCAGTACTTC. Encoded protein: CASSYPTSGYSYEQYF.

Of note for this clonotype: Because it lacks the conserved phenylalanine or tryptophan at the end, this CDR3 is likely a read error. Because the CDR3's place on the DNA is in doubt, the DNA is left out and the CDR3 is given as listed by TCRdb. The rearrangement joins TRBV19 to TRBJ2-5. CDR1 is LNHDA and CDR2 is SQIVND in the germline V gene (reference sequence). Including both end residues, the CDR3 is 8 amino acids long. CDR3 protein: CASSMDAT.

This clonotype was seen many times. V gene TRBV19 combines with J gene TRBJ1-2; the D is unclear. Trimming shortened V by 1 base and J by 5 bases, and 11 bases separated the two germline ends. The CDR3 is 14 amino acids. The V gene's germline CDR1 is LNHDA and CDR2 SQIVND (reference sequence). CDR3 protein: CASSIGSNQYGYTF. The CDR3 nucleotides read TGTGCCAGTAGTATAGGCTCAAACCAGTATGGCTACACCTTC.

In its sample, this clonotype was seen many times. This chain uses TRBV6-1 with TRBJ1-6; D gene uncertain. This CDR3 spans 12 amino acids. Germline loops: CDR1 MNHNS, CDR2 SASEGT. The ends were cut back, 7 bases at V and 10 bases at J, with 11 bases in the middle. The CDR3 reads CASNPSRSPLHF. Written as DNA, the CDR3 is TGTGCCAGCAACCCGTCGCGATCACCCCTCCACTTT.

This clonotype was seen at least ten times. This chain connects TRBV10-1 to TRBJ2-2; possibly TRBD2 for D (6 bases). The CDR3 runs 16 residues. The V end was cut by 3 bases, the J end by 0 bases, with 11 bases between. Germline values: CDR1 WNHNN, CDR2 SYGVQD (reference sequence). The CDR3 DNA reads TGCGCCAGCAGTGATATGGGCGGGACGAACACCGGGGAGCTGTTTTTT. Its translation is CASSDMGGTNTGELFF.

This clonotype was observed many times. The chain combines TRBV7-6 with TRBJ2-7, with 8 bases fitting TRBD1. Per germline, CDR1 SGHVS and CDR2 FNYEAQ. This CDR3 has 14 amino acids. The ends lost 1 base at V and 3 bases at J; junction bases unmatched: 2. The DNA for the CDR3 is TGTGCCAGCAGCTTAGGGACAGGGTACTACGAGCAGTACTTC. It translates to CASSLGTGYYEQYF.

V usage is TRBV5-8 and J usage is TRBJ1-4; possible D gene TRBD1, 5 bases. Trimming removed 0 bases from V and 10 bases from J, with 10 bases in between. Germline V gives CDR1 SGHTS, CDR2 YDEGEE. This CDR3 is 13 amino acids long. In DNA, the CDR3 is TGTGCCAGCAGCTTGGGAGGGGTCGGAAAACTGTTTTTT. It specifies CASSLGGVGKLFF.

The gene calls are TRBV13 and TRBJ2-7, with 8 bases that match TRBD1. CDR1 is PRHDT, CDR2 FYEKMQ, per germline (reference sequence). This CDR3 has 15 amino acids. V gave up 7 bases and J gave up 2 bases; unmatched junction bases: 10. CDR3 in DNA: TGTGCCAGCACACCACGGACAGGGCTGACCTACGAGCAGTACTTC. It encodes CASTPRTGLTYEQYF. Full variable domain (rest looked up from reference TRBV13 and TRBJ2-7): AAGVIQSPRHLIKEKRETATLKCYPIPRHDTVYWYQQGPGQDPQFLISFYEKMQSDKGSIPDRFSAQQFSDYHSELNMSSLELGDSALYFCASTPRTGLTYEQYFGPGTRLTVT.